This T cell receptor (beta chain) originates from a study of resident and recirculating memory T cells in vitiligo. TCRdb keeps only in-frame clones here, not all; method: immunoSEQ multiplex PCR. The sample yields tens of thousands of clones, approximately 89% seen once. Trimming took 5 bases from V and 10 from J, leaving 18 bases between them. This CDR3 contains 15 residues. The germline V gene has CDR1 SEHNR and CDR2 FQNEAQ (reference sequence). The chain uses TRBV7-9 and TRBJ1-6; D is perhaps TRBD1 (5 bases). This receptor was obtained from a male donor with vitiligo. Sequencing was done on a sample of blood. The CDR3: CASSQQAGVRSPLHF. In DNA, the CDR3 is TGTGCCAGCAGCCAACAGGCAGGTGTGCGATCACCCCTCCACTTT. The full variable domain, rest sourced from reference TRBV7-9 and TRBJ1-6, is DTGVSQNPRHKITKRGQNVTFRCDPISEHNRLYWYRQTLGQGPEFLTYFQNEAQLEKSRLLSDRFSAERPKGSFSTLEIQRTEQGDSAMYLCASSQQAGVRSPLHFGNGTRLTVT.